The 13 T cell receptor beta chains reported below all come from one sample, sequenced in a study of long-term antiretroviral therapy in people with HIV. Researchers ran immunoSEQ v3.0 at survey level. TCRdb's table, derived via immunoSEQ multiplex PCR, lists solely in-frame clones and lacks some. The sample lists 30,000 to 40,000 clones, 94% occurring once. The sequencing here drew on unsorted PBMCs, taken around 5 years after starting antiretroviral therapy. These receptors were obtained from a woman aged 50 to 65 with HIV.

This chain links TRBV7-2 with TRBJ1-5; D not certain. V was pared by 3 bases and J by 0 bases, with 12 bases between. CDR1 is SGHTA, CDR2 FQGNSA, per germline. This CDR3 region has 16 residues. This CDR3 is CASSFTGGLSNQPQHF. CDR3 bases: TGTGCCAGCAGCTTTACGGGCGGCCTTAGCAATCAGCCCCAGCATTTT.

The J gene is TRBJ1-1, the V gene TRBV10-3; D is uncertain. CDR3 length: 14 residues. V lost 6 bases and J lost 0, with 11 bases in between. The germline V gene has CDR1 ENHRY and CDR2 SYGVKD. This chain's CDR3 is CAIRAGGMNTEAFF. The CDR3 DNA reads TGTGCCATCAGAGCAGGTGGCATGAACACTGAAGCTTTCTTT.

The CDR3 region has the DNA TGCGCCAGCAGTCAACTCGGGGGAAACACCATATATTTT. Translated: CASSQLGGNTIYF. This sequence joins TRBV10-2 and TRBJ1-3; unclear D gene. Germline-derived CDR1 and CDR2 are WSHSY and SAAADI. The CDR3 has 13 residues. Trimming cost V 5 bases and J 4 bases, with 9 bases left between them.

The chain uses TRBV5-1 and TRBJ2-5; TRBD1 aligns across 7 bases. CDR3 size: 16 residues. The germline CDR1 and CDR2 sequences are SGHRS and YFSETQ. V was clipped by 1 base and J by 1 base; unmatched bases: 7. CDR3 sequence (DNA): TGCGCCAGCAGCTTGACTTCGGACAGGAGCCAAGAGACCCAGTACTTC. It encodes CASSLTSDRSQETQYF.

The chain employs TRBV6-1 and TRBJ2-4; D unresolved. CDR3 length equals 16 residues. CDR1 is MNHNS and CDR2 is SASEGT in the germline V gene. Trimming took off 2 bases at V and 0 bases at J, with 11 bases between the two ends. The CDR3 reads CASSEPRNIAKNIQYF. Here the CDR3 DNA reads TGTGCCAGCAGTGAACCGCGAAACATAGCCAAAAACATTCAGTACTTC.

CDR3 loop: CASSYTGGPTEAFF. The CDR3 DNA follows: TGTGCCAGCAGTTACACAGGGGGCCCCACTGAAGCTTTCTTT. The V call is TRBV6-5, the J call TRBJ1-1; TRBD1 aligns across 9 bases. The CDR3 is 14 amino acids. V trimming: 2 bases; J trimming: 4 bases; junction bases outside the gene matches: 2. Germline V gives CDR1 MNHEY, CDR2 SVGAGI.

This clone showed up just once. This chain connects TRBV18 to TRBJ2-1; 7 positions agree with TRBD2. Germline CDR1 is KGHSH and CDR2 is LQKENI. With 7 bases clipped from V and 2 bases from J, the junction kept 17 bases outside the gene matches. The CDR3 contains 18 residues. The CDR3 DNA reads TGTGCCAGCTTCGGACTAGAGGTTACCCAAGGGGCCTACAATGAGCAGTTCTTC. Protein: CASFGLEVTQGAYNEQFF. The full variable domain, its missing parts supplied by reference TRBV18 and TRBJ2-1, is NAGVMQNPRHLVRRRGQEARLRCSPMKGHSHVYWYRQLPEEGLKFMVYLQKENIIDESGMPKERFSAEFPKEGPSILRIQQVVRGDSAAYFCASFGLEVTQGAYNEQFFGPGTRLTVL.

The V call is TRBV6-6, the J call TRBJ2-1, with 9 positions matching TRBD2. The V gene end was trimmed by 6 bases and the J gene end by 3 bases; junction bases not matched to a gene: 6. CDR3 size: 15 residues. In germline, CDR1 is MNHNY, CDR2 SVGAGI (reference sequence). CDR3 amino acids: CASRPGTSSYNEQFF. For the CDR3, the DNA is TGTGCCAGCAGACCCGGGACTAGCAGCTACAATGAGCAGTTCTTC.

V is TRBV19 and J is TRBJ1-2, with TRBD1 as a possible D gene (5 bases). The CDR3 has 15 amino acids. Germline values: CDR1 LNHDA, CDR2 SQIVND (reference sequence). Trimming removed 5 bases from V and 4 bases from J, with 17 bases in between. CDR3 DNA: TGTGCCAGTAGTGAACGGTCCTCAGGGCGCTATGGCTACACCTTC. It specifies CASSERSSGRYGYTF.

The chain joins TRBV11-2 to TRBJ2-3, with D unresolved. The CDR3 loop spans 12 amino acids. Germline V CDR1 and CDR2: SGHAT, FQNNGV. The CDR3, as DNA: TGTAGCTCTGCGGCACACACAGATACGCAGTATTTT. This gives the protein CSSAAHTDTQYF. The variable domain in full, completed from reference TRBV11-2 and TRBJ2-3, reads EAGVAQSPRYKIIEKRQSVAFWCNPISGHATLYWYQQILGQGPKLLIQFQNNGVVDDSQLPKDRFSAERLKGVDSTLKIQPAKLEDSAVYLCSSAAHTDTQYFGPGTRLTVL.

CDR3 sequence reads: CASSEGGGSWGETQYF. In DNA, the CDR3 is TGTGCCAGCAGTGAAGGGGGCGGGAGCTGGGGAGAGACCCAGTACTTC. This sequence joins TRBV2 and TRBJ2-5, with 7 bases lining up with TRBD2. Germline CDR1 is SNHLY and CDR2 is FYNNEI. With V trimmed by 1 base and J by 4 bases, 9 bases remained unmatched. The CDR3 has 16 residues.

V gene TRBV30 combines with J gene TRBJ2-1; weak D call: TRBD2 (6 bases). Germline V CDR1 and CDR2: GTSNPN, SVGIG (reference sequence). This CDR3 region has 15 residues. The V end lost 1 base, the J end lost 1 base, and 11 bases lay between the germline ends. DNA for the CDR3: TGTGCCTGGAGTGCCACTAGCTTTTCCTACAATGAGCAGTTCTTC. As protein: CAWSATSFSYNEQFF.

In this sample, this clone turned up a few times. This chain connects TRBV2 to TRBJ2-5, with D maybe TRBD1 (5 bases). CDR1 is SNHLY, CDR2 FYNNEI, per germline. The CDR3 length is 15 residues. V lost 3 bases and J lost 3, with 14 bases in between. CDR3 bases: TGTGCCAGCAGTGACTGGGGCGCGGTAAAAGAGACCCAGTACTTC. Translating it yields CASSDWGAVKETQYF.